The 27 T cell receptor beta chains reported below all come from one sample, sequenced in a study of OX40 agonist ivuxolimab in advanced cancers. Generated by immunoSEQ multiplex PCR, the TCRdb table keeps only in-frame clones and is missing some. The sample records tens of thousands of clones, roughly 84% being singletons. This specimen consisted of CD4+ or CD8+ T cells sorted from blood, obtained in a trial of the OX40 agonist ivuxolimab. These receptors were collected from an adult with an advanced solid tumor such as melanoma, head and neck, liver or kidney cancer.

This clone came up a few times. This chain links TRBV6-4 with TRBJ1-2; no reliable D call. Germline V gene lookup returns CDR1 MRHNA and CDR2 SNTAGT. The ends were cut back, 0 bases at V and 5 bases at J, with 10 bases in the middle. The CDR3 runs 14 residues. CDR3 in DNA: TGTGCCAGCAGTGACTCGTTCAGATTATATGGCTACACCTTC. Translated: CASSDSFRLYGYTF.

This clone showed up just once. Here the CDR3 reads CASNLDEGTDTQYF. The CDR3, as DNA: TGTGCCAGCAACCTAGATGAGGGCACAGATACGCAGTATTTT. This chain joins TRBV9 and TRBJ2-3; no firm D call. The CDR3 spans 14 residues. CDR1 and CDR2 (germline): SGDLS, YYNGEE. V dropped 6 bases and J dropped 1 base, with 12 bases sitting between them.

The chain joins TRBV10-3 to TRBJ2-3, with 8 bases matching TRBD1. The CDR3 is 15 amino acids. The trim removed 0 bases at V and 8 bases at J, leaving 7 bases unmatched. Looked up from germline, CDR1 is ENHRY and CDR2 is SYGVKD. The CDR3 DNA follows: TGTGCCATCAGTGAGTCGGCGGGAACAGGGGGTACGCAGTATTTT. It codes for CAISESAGTGGTQYF.

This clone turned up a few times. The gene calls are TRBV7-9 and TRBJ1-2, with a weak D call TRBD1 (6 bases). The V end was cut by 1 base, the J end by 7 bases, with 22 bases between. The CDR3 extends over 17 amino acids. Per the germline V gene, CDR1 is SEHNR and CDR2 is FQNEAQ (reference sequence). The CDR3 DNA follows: TGTGCCAGCAGCTTAGAGCCCCTCGGGGGGCGCTTGTTTGGCTACACCTTC. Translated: CASSLEPLGGRLFGYTF.

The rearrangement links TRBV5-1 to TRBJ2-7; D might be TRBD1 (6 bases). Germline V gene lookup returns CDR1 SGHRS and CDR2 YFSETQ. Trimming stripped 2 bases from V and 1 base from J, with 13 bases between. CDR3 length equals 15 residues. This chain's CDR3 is CASSLFGTPSYEQYF. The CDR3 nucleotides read TGCGCCAGCAGCTTATTCGGGACACCTTCCTACGAGCAGTACTTC.

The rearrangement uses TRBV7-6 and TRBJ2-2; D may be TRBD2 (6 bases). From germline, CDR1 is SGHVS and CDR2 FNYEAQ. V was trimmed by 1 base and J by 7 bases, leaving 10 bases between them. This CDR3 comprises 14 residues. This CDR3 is CASSLGGAGGELFF. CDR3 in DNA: TGTGCCAGCAGCTTAGGCGGGGCAGGCGGGGAGCTGTTTTTT.

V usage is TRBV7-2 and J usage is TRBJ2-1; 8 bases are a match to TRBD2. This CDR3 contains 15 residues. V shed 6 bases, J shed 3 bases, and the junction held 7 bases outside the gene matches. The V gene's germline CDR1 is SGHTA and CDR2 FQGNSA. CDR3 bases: TGTGCCAGCAGTATCGCGGGGGGAAACTACAATGAGCAGTTCTTC. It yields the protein CASSIAGGNYNEQFF.

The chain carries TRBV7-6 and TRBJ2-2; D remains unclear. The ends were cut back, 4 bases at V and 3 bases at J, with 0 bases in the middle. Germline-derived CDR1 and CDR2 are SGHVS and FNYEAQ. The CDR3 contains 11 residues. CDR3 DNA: TGTGCCAGCAGCTACACCGGGGAGCTGTTTTTT. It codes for CASSYTGELFF. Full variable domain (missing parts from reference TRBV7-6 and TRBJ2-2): GAGVSQSPRYKVTKRGQDVALRCDPISGHVSLYWYRQALGQGPEFLTYFNYEAQQDKSGLPNDRFSAERPEGSISTLTIQRTEQRDSAMYRCASSYTGELFFGEGSRLTVL.

The CDR3 spells CASKGTVNTEAFF. The DNA for the CDR3 is TGTGCCAGCAAAGGGACGGTGAACACTGAAGCTTTCTTT. The chain recombines TRBV5-4 with TRBJ1-1; D might be TRBD1 (5 bases). The germline gives CDR1 SGHNT, CDR2 YYREEE (reference sequence). The CDR3 is 13 residues long. V was trimmed by 6 bases and J by 0 bases, leaving 9 bases between them.

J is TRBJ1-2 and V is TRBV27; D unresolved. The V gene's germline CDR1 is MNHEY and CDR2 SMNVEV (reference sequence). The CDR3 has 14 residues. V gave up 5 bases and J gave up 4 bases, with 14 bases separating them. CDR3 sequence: CASSPPGSGYGYTF. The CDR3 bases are TGTGCCAGCAGTCCCCCTGGGTCAGGCTATGGCTACACCTTC.

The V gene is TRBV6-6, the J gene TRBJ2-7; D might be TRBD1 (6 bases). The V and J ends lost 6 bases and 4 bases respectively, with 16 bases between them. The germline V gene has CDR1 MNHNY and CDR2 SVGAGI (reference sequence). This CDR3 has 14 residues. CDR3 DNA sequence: TGTGCCAGCAGAGCAGACAGGTTCGGGTACGAGCAGTACTTC. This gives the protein CASRADRFGYEQYF.

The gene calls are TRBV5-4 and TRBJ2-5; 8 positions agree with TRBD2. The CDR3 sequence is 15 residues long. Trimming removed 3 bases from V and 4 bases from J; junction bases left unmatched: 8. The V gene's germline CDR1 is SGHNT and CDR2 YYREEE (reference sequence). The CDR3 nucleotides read TGTGCCAGCAGCTCATACGGGGGGGCCGCAGAGACCCAGTACTTC. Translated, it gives CASSSYGGAAETQYF.

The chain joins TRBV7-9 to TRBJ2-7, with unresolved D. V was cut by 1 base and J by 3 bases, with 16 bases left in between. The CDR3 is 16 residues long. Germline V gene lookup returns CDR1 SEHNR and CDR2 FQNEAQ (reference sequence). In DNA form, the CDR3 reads TGTGCCAGCAGCTTAGAAGGACGTAGGCCCTTCTACGAGCAGTACTTC. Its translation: CASSLEGRRPFYEQYF.

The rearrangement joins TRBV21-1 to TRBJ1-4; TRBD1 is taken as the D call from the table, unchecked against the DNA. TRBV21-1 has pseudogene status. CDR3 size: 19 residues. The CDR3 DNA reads TGTGCCAGCAGCAAAACCGAAAGGGACAGGAGGAGGGGAAATGAAAAACTGTTTTTT. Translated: CASSKTERDRRRGNEKLFF.

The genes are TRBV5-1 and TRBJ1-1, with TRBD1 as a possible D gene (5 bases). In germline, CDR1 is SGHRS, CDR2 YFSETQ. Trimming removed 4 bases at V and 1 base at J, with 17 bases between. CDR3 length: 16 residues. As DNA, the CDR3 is TGCGCCAGCAGCGGCCAGGGAGGGCGGGAGAACACTGAAGCTTTCTTT. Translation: CASSGQGGRENTEAFF.

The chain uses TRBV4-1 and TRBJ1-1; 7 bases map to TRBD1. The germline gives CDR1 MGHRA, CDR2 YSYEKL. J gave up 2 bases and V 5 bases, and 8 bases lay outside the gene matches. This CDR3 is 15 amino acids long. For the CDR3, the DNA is TGCGCCAGCAGCACCTCCCGGACAGGCAACACTGAAGCTTTCTTT. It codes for CASSTSRTGNTEAFF.

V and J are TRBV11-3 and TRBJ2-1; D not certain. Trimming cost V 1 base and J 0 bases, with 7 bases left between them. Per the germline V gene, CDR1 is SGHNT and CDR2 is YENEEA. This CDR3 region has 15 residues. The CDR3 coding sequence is TGTGCCAGCAGCTTAGGGGCTAGCTCCTACAATGAGCAGTTCTTC. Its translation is CASSLGASSYNEQFF. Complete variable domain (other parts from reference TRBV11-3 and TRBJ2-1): EAGVVQSPRYKIIEKKQPVAFWCNPISGHNTLYWYLQNLGQGPELLIRYENEEAVDDSQLPKDRFSAERLKGVDSTLKIQPAELGDSAVYLCASSLGASSYNEQFFGPGTRLTVL.

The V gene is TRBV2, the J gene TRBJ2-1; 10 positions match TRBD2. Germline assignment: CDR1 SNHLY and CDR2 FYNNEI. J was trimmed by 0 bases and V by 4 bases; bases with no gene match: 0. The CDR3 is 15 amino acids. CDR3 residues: CASSGTSGSYNEQFF. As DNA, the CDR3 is TGTGCCAGCAGTGGGACTAGCGGCTCCTACAATGAGCAGTTCTTC.

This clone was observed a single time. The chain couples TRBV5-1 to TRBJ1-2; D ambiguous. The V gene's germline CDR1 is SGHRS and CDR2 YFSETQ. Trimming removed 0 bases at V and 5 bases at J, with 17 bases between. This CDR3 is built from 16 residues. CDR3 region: CASSLAPAGLEYGYTF. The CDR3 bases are TGCGCCAGCAGCTTGGCACCGGCGGGGTTAGAGTATGGCTACACCTTC.

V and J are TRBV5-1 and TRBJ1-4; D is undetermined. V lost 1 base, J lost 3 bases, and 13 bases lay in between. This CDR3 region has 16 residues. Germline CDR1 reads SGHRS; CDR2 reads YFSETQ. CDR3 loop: CASSLSARSANEKLFF. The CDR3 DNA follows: TGCGCCAGCAGCTTGTCTGCTAGATCGGCTAATGAAAAACTGTTTTTT.

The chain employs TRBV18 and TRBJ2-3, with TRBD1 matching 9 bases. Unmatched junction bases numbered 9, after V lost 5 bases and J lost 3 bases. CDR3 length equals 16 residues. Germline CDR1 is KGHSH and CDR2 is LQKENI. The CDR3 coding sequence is TGTGCCAGCTCAGAGGGCCGGGACAGGGTAACAGATACGCAGTATTTT. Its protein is CASSEGRDRVTDTQYF.

CDR3 in DNA: TGTGCCAGCAGCTTGGAGTCCCCCAAGGTCCACGAGCAGTACTTC. Translation gives CASSLESPKVHEQYF. The genes are TRBV5-5 and TRBJ2-7; D is ambiguous. The CDR3 covers 15 residues. The V gene lost 0 bases and the J gene lost 5 bases, with 15 bases spanning the gap. Per the germline V gene, CDR1 is SGHKS and CDR2 is YYEKEE (reference sequence). Combining the CDR3 with reference TRBV5-5 and TRBJ2-7 gives the whole variable domain DAGVTQSPTHLIKTRGQQVTLRCSPISGHKSVSWYQQVLGQGPQFIFQYYEKEERGRGNFPDRFSARQFPNYSSELNVNALLLGDSALYLCASSLESPKVHEQYFGPGTRLTVT.

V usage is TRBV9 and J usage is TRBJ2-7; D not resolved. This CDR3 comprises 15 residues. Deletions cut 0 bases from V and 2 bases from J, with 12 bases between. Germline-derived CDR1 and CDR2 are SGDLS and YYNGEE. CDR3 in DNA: TGTGCCAGCAGCGTAGTGAACAGAACCACCTACGAGCAGTACTTC. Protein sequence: CASSVVNRTTYEQYF.

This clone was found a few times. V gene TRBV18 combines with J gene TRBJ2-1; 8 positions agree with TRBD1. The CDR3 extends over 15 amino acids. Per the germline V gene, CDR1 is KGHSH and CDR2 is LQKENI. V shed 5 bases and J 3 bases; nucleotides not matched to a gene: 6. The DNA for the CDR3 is TGTGCCAGCTCAGCTGACAGGGGAGGCTACAATGAGCAGTTCTTC. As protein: CASSADRGGYNEQFF. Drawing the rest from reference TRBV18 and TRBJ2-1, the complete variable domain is NAGVMQNPRHLVRRRGQEARLRCSPMKGHSHVYWYRQLPEEGLKFMVYLQKENIIDESGMPKERFSAEFPKEGPSILRIQQVVRGDSAAYFCASSADRGGYNEQFFGPGTRLTVL.

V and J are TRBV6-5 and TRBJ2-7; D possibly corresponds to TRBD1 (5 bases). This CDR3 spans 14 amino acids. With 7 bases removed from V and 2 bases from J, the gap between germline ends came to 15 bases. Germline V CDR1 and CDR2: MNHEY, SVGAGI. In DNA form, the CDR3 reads TGTGCCAGCACCAGATCGGACATACCCTACGAGCAGTACTTC. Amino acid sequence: CASTRSDIPYEQYF.

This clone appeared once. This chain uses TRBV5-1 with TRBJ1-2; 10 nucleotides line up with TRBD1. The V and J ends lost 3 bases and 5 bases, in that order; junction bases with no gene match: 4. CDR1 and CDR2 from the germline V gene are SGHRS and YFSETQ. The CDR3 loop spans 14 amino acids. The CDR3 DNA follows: TGCGCCAGCAGCTCGGGACAGGGGCAGTATGGCTACACCTTC. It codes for CASSSGQGQYGYTF.

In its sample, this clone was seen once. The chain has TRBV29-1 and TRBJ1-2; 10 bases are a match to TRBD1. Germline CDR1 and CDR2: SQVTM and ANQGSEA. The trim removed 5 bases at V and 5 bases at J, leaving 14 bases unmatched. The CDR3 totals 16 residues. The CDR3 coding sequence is TGCAGCGTTACTACCGGGACAGGGGCTCTCGTTTATGGCTACACCTTC. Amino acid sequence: CSVTTGTGALVYGYTF.